This T cell receptor beta chain was captured by sequencing in a study of post-analysis software for immune sequencing data. General study points: About five TRBV segments, including TRBV5-6, TRBV5-1 and TRBV20-1, were more frequent in patients than controls. Significantly lower normalized Chao1 diversity was found in patients with multiple sclerosis relative to controls. Under F measure analysis, samples from one preparation batch co-clustered strongly.

This clonotype has only a few counts. Its antigen is currently unknown. Germline CDR1 and CDR2: SGHVS and FQNEAQ. The CDR3 sequence is 14 residues long. V lost 1 base, J lost 3 bases, and 4 bases lay in between. Unique molecular identifiers were present in the TCR beta cDNA libraries. Input amounts of roughly 0.9 to 10 million T cells were used. These gave approximately 500,000 cDNA molecules, so each molecule approximated one T cell. Each CDR3 protein is one row after TCRdb ran MiXCR on the PCR reads. Of hundreds of thousands of distinct CDR3 sequences listed, around 64% are singletons. The source of this sequence is a girl aged 2-10 years with multiple sclerosis. What was sequenced was blood. The rearrangement links TRBV7-8 to TRBJ2-6; no definite D call. CDR3 DNA: TGTGCCAGCAGCTTAGGGTATGGGGCCAACGTCCTGACTTTC. As protein: CASSLGYGANVLTF. Complete variable domain (other parts from reference TRBV7-8 and TRBJ2-6): GAGVSQSPRYKVAKRGQDVALRCDPISGHVSLFWYQQALGQGPEFLTYFQNEAQLDKSGLPSDRFFAERPEGSVSTLKIQRTQQEDSAVYLCASSLGYGANVLTFGAGSRLTVL.